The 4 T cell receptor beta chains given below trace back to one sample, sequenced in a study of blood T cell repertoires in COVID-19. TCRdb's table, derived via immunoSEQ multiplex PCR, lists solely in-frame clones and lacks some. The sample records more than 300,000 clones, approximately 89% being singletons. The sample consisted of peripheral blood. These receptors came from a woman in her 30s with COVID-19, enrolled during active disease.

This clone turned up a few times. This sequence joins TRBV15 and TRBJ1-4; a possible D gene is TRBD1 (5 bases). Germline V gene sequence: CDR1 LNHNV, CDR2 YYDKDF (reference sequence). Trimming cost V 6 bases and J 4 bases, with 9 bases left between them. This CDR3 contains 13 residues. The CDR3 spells CATSRQINEKLFF. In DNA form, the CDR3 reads TGTGCCACCAGTAGACAGATTAATGAAAAACTGTTTTTT.

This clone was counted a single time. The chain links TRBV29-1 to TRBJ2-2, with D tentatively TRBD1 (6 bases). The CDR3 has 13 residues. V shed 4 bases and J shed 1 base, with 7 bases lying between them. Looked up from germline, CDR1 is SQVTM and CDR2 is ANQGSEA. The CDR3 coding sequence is TGCAGCGTTGGGGGGCTGAACACCGGGGAGCTGTTTTTT. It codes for CSVGGLNTGELFF.

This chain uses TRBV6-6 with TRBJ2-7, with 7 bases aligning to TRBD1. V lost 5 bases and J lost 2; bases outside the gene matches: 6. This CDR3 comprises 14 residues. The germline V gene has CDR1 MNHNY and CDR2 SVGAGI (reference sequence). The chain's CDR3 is CASSQQGGTYEQYV. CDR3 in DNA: TGTGCCAGCAGTCAACAAGGGGGCACCTACGAGCAGTACGTC.

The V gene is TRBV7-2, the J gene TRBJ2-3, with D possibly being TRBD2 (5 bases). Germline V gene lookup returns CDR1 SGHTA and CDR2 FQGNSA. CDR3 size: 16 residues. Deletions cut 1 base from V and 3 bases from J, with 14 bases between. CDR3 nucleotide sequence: TGTGCCAGCAGCTTAGGATCGGGGATTCTGACAGATACGCAGTATTTT. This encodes CASSLGSGILTDTQYF.